The 27 T cell receptor beta chains below were found in one sample sequenced in a study of blood T cell repertoires in COVID-19. Method: immunoSEQ multiplex PCR; TCRdb's copy keeps in-frame clones and lacks some. In the table there are around 250,000 clones, around four fifths of which are singletons. The sample taken for sequencing was peripheral blood. The receptors originated from a man older than 75 with acute or convalescent COVID-19.

V usage is TRBV25-1 and J usage is TRBJ1-1, with unresolved D. The CDR3 is 14 residues long. Germline-derived CDR1 and CDR2 are MGHDK and SYGVNS. Trimming cost V 3 bases and J 0 bases, with 8 bases left between them. CDR3 residues: CASSDWAVNTEAFF. DNA for the CDR3: TGTGCCAGCAGTGACTGGGCCGTGAACACTGAAGCTTTCTTT.

The chain recombines TRBV6-5 with TRBJ1-2, with TRBD1 matching over 7 bases. The V gene end was trimmed by 2 bases and the J gene end by 6 bases; junction bases not matched to a gene: 3. The CDR3 length is 13 residues. CDR1 and CDR2 (germline): MNHEY, SVGAGI. The CDR3 is CASSYVTGDGYTF. The CDR3 DNA reads TGTGCCAGCAGTTACGTTACAGGGGATGGCTACACCTTC.

This clone was seen a few times. This chain joins TRBV30 and TRBJ1-4; D gene uncertain. Germline CDR1 GTSNPN, CDR2 SVGIG (reference sequence). Trimming left V 7 bases short and J 8 bases short, with 11 bases between. The CDR3 has 11 amino acids. The CDR3 protein is CAFGSWEKLFF. The CDR3 DNA reads as TGTGCCTTTGGGAGTTGGGAAAAACTGTTTTTT.

The chain joins TRBV3-1 (or the pseudogene TRBV3-2) to TRBJ2-2; D call uncertain. This CDR3 comprises 13 residues. Trimming cost V 1 base and J 6 bases, with 6 bases left between them. CDR1 and CDR2 from the germline V gene are LGHDT and YNNKEL (reference sequence). The CDR3 bases are TGTGCCAGCAGCCAAGCGGCGGCCGGGGAGCTGTTTTTT. Translated, it gives CASSQAAAGELFF.

V and J are TRBV15 and TRBJ1-1; TRBD1 aligns across 7 bases. The germline gives CDR1 LNHNV, CDR2 YYDKDF (reference sequence). Unmatched junction bases numbered 0, after V lost 1 base and J lost 1 base. The CDR3 spans 14 residues. CDR3 DNA: TGTGCCACCAGCAGAGGGGACAGGAACACTGAAGCTTTCTTT. Encoded protein: CATSRGDRNTEAFF.

This clone was detected only once. This sequence joins TRBV20-1 and TRBJ1-4; perhaps TRBD1 as D (6 bases). V was shortened by 3 bases and J by 8 bases, with 16 bases between the two germline ends. CDR1 and CDR2 from the germline V gene are DFQATT and SNEGSKA (reference sequence). The CDR3 has 14 residues. CDR3 amino acids: CSASSTGSTEKLFF. The CDR3, as DNA: TGCAGTGCTAGTAGTACAGGGAGTACGGAAAAACTGTTTTTT.

The rearrangement joins TRBV15 to TRBJ2-1; TRBD1 might be the D (5 bases). The CDR3 spans 12 residues. Per germline, CDR1 LNHNV and CDR2 YYDKDF (reference sequence). The ends were cut back, 4 bases at V and 5 bases at J, with 6 bases in the middle. The CDR3 reads CATSTQDNEQFF. For the CDR3, the DNA is TGTGCCACCAGCACACAGGACAATGAGCAGTTCTTC. The whole variable domain, remainder taken from reference TRBV15 and TRBJ2-1, is DAMVIQNPRYQVTQFGKPVTLSCSQTLNHNVMYWYQQKSSQAPKLLFHYYDKDFNNEADTPDNFQSRRPNTSFCFLDIRSPGLGDTAMYLCATSTQDNEQFFGPGTRLTVL.

This clone appeared a few times. The chain links TRBV19 to TRBJ2-1, with 7 bases matching TRBD1. V lost 9 bases and J lost 7; bases outside the gene matches: 15. There are 15 residues in the CDR3. In germline, CDR1 is LNHDA, CDR2 SQIVND (reference sequence). Here the CDR3 reads CASTSPGTVGNEQFF. CDR3 coding DNA: TGTGCCAGCACCAGTCCTGGGACAGTCGGAAATGAGCAGTTCTTC.

This clone was counted once. The chain has TRBV5-1 and TRBJ1-1; D is perhaps TRBD1 (6 bases). Germline V CDR1 and CDR2: SGHRS, YFSETQ. V was trimmed by 0 bases and J by 4 bases, leaving 16 bases between them. The CDR3 totals 16 residues. CDR3 protein: CASSLDRVEVGTEAFF. The CDR3 nucleotides are TGCGCCAGCAGCTTGGACAGGGTGGAGGTTGGCACTGAAGCTTTCTTT.

The chain uses TRBV28 and TRBJ1-2, with a tentative D call TRBD1 (5 bases). Per germline, CDR1 MDHEN and CDR2 SYDVKM. With 6 bases removed from V and 4 bases from J, the gap between germline ends came to 12 bases. The CDR3 spans 13 residues. CDR3 in amino acids: CASRTDGGYGYTF. The CDR3 region has the DNA TGTGCCAGCAGGACTGACGGGGGCTATGGCTACACCTTC.

This clone was observed a few times. The chain carries TRBV19 and TRBJ2-2; D is possibly TRBD1 (6 bases). The CDR3 extends over 15 amino acids. V gave up 0 bases and J gave up 5 bases, with 10 bases separating them. Germline CDR1 is LNHDA and CDR2 is SQIVND (reference sequence). Here the CDR3 DNA reads TGTGCCAGTAGTATAGACCAGGGGCTAACCGGGGAGCTGTTTTTT. It yields the protein CASSIDQGLTGELFF. The whole variable domain, filled in from reference TRBV19 and TRBJ2-2, reads DGGITQSPKYLFRKEGQNVTLSCEQNLNHDAMYWYRQDPGQGLRLIYYSQIVNDFQKGDIAEGYSVSREKKESFPLTVTSAQKNPTAFYLCASSIDQGLTGELFFGEGSRLTVL.

The V call is TRBV28, the J call TRBJ2-1; the match to TRBD2 covers 7 bases. Germline values: CDR1 MDHEN, CDR2 SYDVKM. CDR3 length: 14 residues. The V segment lost 4 bases and the J segment 3 bases; nucleotides outside the gene matches: 3. Written as DNA, the CDR3 is TGTGCCAGCAGTTCCCCTAGCGGCTACAATGAGCAGTTCTTC. Its translation: CASSSPSGYNEQFF.

This chain uses TRBV4-1 with TRBJ1-5; TRBD1 matches 9 bases. Trimming at V came to 3 bases and at J to 3 bases, leaving 6 bases not matched to a gene. Germline CDR1 MGHRA, CDR2 YSYEKL. CDR3 length: 16 residues. This CDR3 reads CASSQGQGPVNQPQHF. As DNA, the CDR3 is TGCGCCAGCAGCCAGGGACAGGGCCCCGTCAATCAGCCCCAGCATTTT.

On this clone: The missing conserved phenylalanine or tryptophan at the end of this CDR3 makes a read error likely. Because the CDR3's place on the DNA is in doubt, the DNA is left out and the CDR3 is given as listed by TCRdb. This rearrangement joins TRBV20-1 to TRBJ1-2; the table calls TRBD1, which could not be checked here. Germline V gene lookup returns CDR1 DFQATT and CDR2 SNEGSKA (reference sequence). The CDR3 contains 11 residues when both ends are counted. CDR3 amino acids: CSANFGTGKFV.

The rearrangement links TRBV21-1 to TRBJ2-7; the listed D gene, TRBD2, was not tested against the DNA. TRBV21-1 is shown as a pseudogene. The CDR3 covers 12 residues. This CDR3 reads CASSETSAEQYF. DNA of the CDR3: TGTGCCAGCAGCGAAACTAGCGCCGAGCAGTACTTC.

This chain's CDR3 is CASSARVGQPQHF. In nucleotides, the CDR3 is TGTGCCAGCAGCGCCCGGGTCGGCCAGCCCCAGCATTTT. This rearrangement joins TRBV12-3 or TRBV12-4 to TRBJ1-5; D is ambiguous. The CDR3 has 13 residues. With 6 bases removed from V and 7 bases from J, the gap between germline ends came to 13 bases.

Only a few counts were recorded for this clone. The rearrangement links TRBV7-9 to TRBJ2-3, with D unclear. Trimming left V 5 bases short and J 1 base short, with 13 bases between. The CDR3 extends over 15 amino acids. CDR1 SEHNR and CDR2 FQNEAQ come from the germline V gene (reference sequence). The CDR3 region is CASSHQAARTDTQYF. The CDR3 DNA is TGTGCCAGCAGCCACCAGGCAGCTCGCACAGATACGCAGTATTTT.

This chain links TRBV11-2 with TRBJ2-1; 9 nucleotides match TRBD1. V gave up 4 bases and J gave up 5 bases; unmatched junction bases: 12. CDR1 and CDR2 (germline): SGHAT, FQNNGV. The CDR3 spans 17 residues. CDR3: CASSSVVGQGRHNEQFF. DNA of the CDR3: TGTGCCAGCAGCTCCGTTGTGGGACAGGGAAGGCACAATGAGCAGTTCTTC.

The CDR3 spells CAVGRGGETQYF. The CDR3 DNA reads TGTGCCGTGGGCAGGGGTGGAGAGACCCAGTACTTC. V is TRBV7-2 and J is TRBJ2-5; TRBD1 is a possible D gene (6 bases). The length of the CDR3 is 12 residues. Trimming stripped 11 bases from V and 4 bases from J, with 14 bases between. Per the germline V gene, CDR1 is SGHTA and CDR2 is FQGNSA.

The gene calls are TRBV7-6 and TRBJ2-5, with D possibly TRBD2 on 5 matching bases. This CDR3 has 14 residues. Trimming cost V 5 bases and J 1 base, with 11 bases left between them. The germline V gene has CDR1 SGHVS and CDR2 FNYEAQ. This chain's CDR3 is CASSTGEGQETQYF. CDR3 bases: TGTGCCAGCAGCACCGGAGAGGGCCAAGAGACCCAGTACTTC.

About this clone: The sample has other DNA sequences that encode this CDR3 too. The CDR3 DNA is TGTGCCAGCAGTTTGGGGGGTAACACTGAAGCTTTCTTT. Amino acid sequence: CASSLGGNTEAFF. V and J are TRBV6-5 and TRBJ1-1; tentatively, D is TRBD1 (5 bases). Per the germline V gene, CDR1 is MNHEY and CDR2 is SVGAGI. V lost 4 bases to trimming and J lost 2 bases, with 8 bases between them. The CDR3 is 13 residues long.

The table lists this clone with a few counts. This chain connects TRBV2 to TRBJ1-4; D call uncertain. Trimming shortened V by 2 bases and J by 0 bases, and 10 bases separated the two germline ends. Germline V gene lookup returns CDR1 SNHLY and CDR2 FYNNEI. The CDR3 length is 16 residues. In nucleotides, the CDR3 is TGTGCCAGCAGTGAATTCCCTCCCCCAACTAATGAAAAACTGTTTTTT. This translates into CASSEFPPPTNEKLFF.

This clone was detected only once. The V and J genes are TRBV6-1 and TRBJ1-1, with D tentatively TRBD1 (5 bases). Germline CDR1 MNHNS, CDR2 SASEGT. There are 16 residues in the CDR3. V was pared by 3 bases and J by 1 base, with 15 bases between. The chain's CDR3 is CASSDFVGGTNTEAFF. The CDR3 bases are TGTGCCAGCAGTGACTTTGTGGGGGGGACGAACACTGAAGCTTTCTTT.

This sequence joins TRBV7-9 and TRBJ2-2, with 7 bases lining up with TRBD1. Unmatched junction bases numbered 6, after V lost 0 bases and J lost 5 bases. Germline CDR1 and CDR2: SEHNR and FQNEAQ (reference sequence). This CDR3 spans 16 amino acids. CDR3 amino acids: CASSLAGRGLTGELFF. The CDR3 DNA sequence: TGTGCCAGCAGCTTAGCTGGCAGGGGGTTGACCGGGGAGCTGTTTTTT.

This chain links TRBV2 with TRBJ2-5, with 10 bases fitting TRBD2. Germline CDR1 is SNHLY and CDR2 is FYNNEI. This CDR3 region has 17 residues. V dropped 6 bases and J dropped 6; count of bases not matched to a gene: 16. CDR3 in amino acids: CASSKDNTSGITKTQYF. In DNA, the CDR3 is TGTGCCAGCAGCAAAGACAATACTAGCGGGATCACAAAGACCCAGTACTTC.

V and J are TRBV11-2 and TRBJ2-5; 9 nucleotides line up with TRBD2. The germline gives CDR1 SGHAT, CDR2 FQNNGV. The CDR3 sequence is 15 residues long. Trimming took 4 bases from V and 5 from J; bases not matched to a gene: 8. CDR3 amino acids: CASSSGTSNRETQYF. The CDR3 DNA reads as TGTGCCAGCAGCTCCGGGACTAGCAATCGGGAGACCCAGTACTTC.

This clone has a handful of counts. CDR3 amino acids: CASREGYNSPLHF. Written as DNA, the CDR3 is TGTGCCAGCAGAGAGGGATATAATTCACCCCTCCACTTT. The chain recombines TRBV2 with TRBJ1-6; D is uncertain. Germline-derived CDR1 and CDR2 are SNHLY and FYNNEI. This CDR3 spans 13 amino acids. The germline V and J ends were trimmed by 6 bases and 4 bases, with 7 bases remaining between them.